Presented here are 20 T cell receptor beta chains from one specimen sequenced in a study of radiotherapy plus CTLA-4 blockade in lung cancer. Clones were sequenced by immunoSEQ multiplex PCR, and TCRdb holds only the in-frame ones, with some missing. The table has about 33,000 clones, approximately 75% seen once. Specimen: peripheral blood, collected from a patient treated with radiotherapy plus ipilimumab. The receptors come from a human donor with non-small cell lung cancer that progressed on radiotherapy plus ipilimumab.

V gene TRBV4-2 combines with J gene TRBJ1-2, with 8 bases that match TRBD1. CDR1 and CDR2 (germline): LGHNA, YNFKEQ. Trimming at V came to 0 bases and at J to 4 bases, leaving 13 bases not matched to a gene. The CDR3 extends over 18 amino acids. CDR3 protein: CASSQDPPRQGLSYGYTF. In DNA form, the CDR3 reads TGTGCCAGCAGCCAAGACCCCCCGAGACAGGGGCTAAGCTATGGCTACACCTTC.

This chain connects TRBV4-1 to TRBJ2-3; possible D gene TRBD1, 5 bases. CDR1 and CDR2 from the germline V gene are MGHRA and YSYEKL. This CDR3 spans 16 amino acids. V lost 4 bases and J lost 0, with 14 bases in between. The CDR3 region is CASSRYRTPSTDTQYF. CDR3 DNA sequence: TGCGCCAGCAGCCGGTACAGGACGCCGAGCACAGATACGCAGTATTTT.

The chain employs TRBV7-3 and TRBJ2-1, with 8 bases aligning to TRBD1. The CDR3 consists of 16 residues. Germline V gene data show CDR1 as SGHTA and CDR2 as FQGTGA. V was pared by 0 bases and J by 4 bases, with 5 bases of the junction left unmatched. Here the CDR3 reads CASSLTGTGGYNEQFF. Written as DNA, the CDR3 is TGTGCCAGCAGCTTAACCGGGACAGGAGGTTACAATGAGCAGTTCTTC. The full variable domain, its missing parts supplied by reference TRBV7-3 and TRBJ2-1, is GAGVSQTPSNKVTEKGKYVELRCDPISGHTALYWYRQSLGQGPEFLIYFQGTGAADDSGLPNDRFFAVRPEGSVSTLKIQRTERGDSAVYLCASSLTGTGGYNEQFFGPGTRLTVL.

This clone came up a few times. The chain joins TRBV2 to TRBJ1-5; 7 bases fit TRBD1. This CDR3 region has 15 residues. Germline CDR1 reads SNHLY; CDR2 reads FYNNEI. V lost 6 bases and J lost 0; bases outside the gene matches: 5. The DNA for the CDR3 is TGTGCCAGCAGAAGACGACAGGGTAGCAATCAGCCCCAGCATTTT. Translating it yields CASRRRQGSNQPQHF.

The chain carries TRBV19 and TRBJ1-5; perhaps TRBD1 as D (5 bases). This CDR3 is built from 14 residues. V was clipped by 6 bases and J by 3 bases, with 12 bases between them. In germline, CDR1 is LNHDA, CDR2 SQIVND (reference sequence). The CDR3 DNA reads as TGTGCCAGTAGCCAGGGAAATGCCAATCAGCCCCAGCATTTT. Protein sequence: CASSQGNANQPQHF.

This chain joins TRBV6-1 and TRBJ2-1; 13 bases agree with TRBD2. CDR1 and CDR2 (germline): MNHNS, SASEGT. CDR3 size: 15 residues. V was pared by 6 bases and J by 7 bases, with 6 bases of the junction left unmatched. In DNA, the CDR3 is TGTGCCAGCAGCCAACTAGCGGGGGGGCCAAATGAGCAGTTCTTC. Encoded protein: CASSQLAGGPNEQFF.

The chain is built from TRBV4-3 and TRBJ1-6; possible D gene TRBD1, 6 bases. Germline V gene data show CDR1 as LGHNA and CDR2 as YSLEER. The germline V and J ends were trimmed by 4 bases and 7 bases, with 14 bases remaining between them. This CDR3 has 15 residues. CDR3 loop: CASSPGQSANSPLHF. The CDR3 coding sequence is TGCGCCAGCAGCCCCGGACAGTCGGCGAATTCACCCCTCCACTTT.

This sequence joins TRBV28 and TRBJ1-4; 8 positions agree with TRBD1. Germline V gene lookup returns CDR1 MDHEN and CDR2 SYDVKM. Unmatched junction bases numbered 4, after V lost 2 bases and J lost 8 bases. The CDR3 totals 14 residues. The CDR3 bases are TGTGCCAGCAGTTTAGACAGGGGACGAGAAAAACTGTTTTTT. Amino acids: CASSLDRGREKLFF.

The sample holds one count of this clone. The V gene is TRBV7-9, the J gene TRBJ2-2; TRBD2 aligns across 8 bases. Germline values: CDR1 SEHNR, CDR2 FQNEAQ (reference sequence). Unmatched junction bases numbered 0, after V lost 5 bases and J lost 1 base. This CDR3 spans 14 amino acids. The CDR3 sequence: CASSTSGNTGELFF. The CDR3 DNA reads TGTGCCAGCAGCACTAGCGGGAACACCGGGGAGCTGTTTTTT. The full variable domain, rest sourced from reference TRBV7-9 and TRBJ2-2, is DTGVSQNPRHKITKRGQNVTFRCDPISEHNRLYWYRQTLGQGPEFLTYFQNEAQLEKSRLLSDRFSAERPKGSFSTLEIQRTEQGDSAMYLCASSTSGNTGELFFGEGSRLTVL.

V gene TRBV30 combines with J gene TRBJ1-1, with a tentative D call TRBD1 (6 bases). CDR1 is GTSNPN, CDR2 SVGIG, per germline (reference sequence). The CDR3 length is 16 residues. Trimming cost V 3 bases and J 3 bases, with 20 bases left between them. CDR3 sequence: CAWRIRGAPSDTEAFF. The DNA of the CDR3 is TGTGCCTGGAGAATCCGGGGGGCTCCGTCAGACACTGAAGCTTTCTTT.

The V and J genes are TRBV7-2 and TRBJ2-2; D ambiguous. In germline, CDR1 is SGHTA, CDR2 FQGNSA. Trimming left V 5 bases short and J 11 bases short, with 12 bases between. The CDR3 totals 12 residues. The CDR3 DNA follows: TGTGCCAGCAGCAACTACGGCGGAGAGCTGTTTTTT. Residues: CASSNYGGELFF. Variable domain in full (rest from reference TRBV7-2 and TRBJ2-2): GAGVSQSPSNKVTEKGKDVELRCDPISGHTALYWYRQSLGQGLEFLIYFQGNSAPDKSGLPSDRFSAERTGGSVSTLTIQRTQQEDSAVYLCASSNYGGELFFGEGSRLTVL.

The chain links TRBV27 to TRBJ2-7; 7 positions match TRBD1. V shed 0 bases, J shed 2 bases, and the junction held 4 bases outside the gene matches. Germline loops: CDR1 MNHEY, CDR2 SMNVEV (reference sequence). This CDR3 is 15 amino acids long. The CDR3 sequence is CASSLSGQFPYEQYF. The CDR3, as DNA: TGTGCCAGCAGTTTATCGGGACAGTTCCCCTACGAGCAGTACTTC.

This chain joins TRBV6-1 and TRBJ2-1; the match to TRBD2 covers 7 bases. Germline V gives CDR1 MNHNS, CDR2 SASEGT. V lost 7 bases and J lost 8; bases outside the gene matches: 11. The CDR3 covers 14 residues. The CDR3 protein is CASTLGLAVHEQFF. DNA of the CDR3: TGTGCCAGCACATTGGGGCTAGCGGTCCATGAGCAGTTCTTC.

The V and J genes are TRBV7-9 and TRBJ2-2, with 14 positions matching TRBD2. The length of the CDR3 is 17 residues. The germline V gene encodes CDR1 SEHNR and CDR2 FQNEAQ (reference sequence). V lost 3 bases to trimming and J lost 1 base; unmatched junction nucleotides: 1. The CDR3 nucleotides are TGTGCCAGCAGCTTGACTAGCGGGGGGGTGAACACCGGGGAGCTGTTTTTT. Residues: CASSLTSGGVNTGELFF. Full variable domain (remainder filled in from reference TRBV7-9 and TRBJ2-2): DTGVSQNPRHKITKRGQNVTFRCDPISEHNRLYWYRQTLGQGPEFLTYFQNEAQLEKSRLLSDRFSAERPKGSFSTLEIQRTEQGDSAMYLCASSLTSGGVNTGELFFGEGSRLTVL.

The chain is built from TRBV7-3 and TRBJ2-1; tentatively, D is TRBD2 (6 bases). CDR1 is SGHTA and CDR2 is FQGTGA in the germline V gene. CDR3 length: 14 residues. V lost 4 bases to trimming and J lost 5 bases, with 12 bases between them. CDR3 in amino acids: CASSSHGGDNEQFF. CDR3 bases: TGTGCCAGCAGCTCCCACGGGGGAGACAATGAGCAGTTCTTC.

The rearrangement uses TRBV9 and TRBJ2-1, with 8 positions matching TRBD2. Unmatched junction bases numbered 11, after V lost 0 bases and J lost 3 bases. The CDR3 loop spans 18 amino acids. From germline, CDR1 is SGDLS and CDR2 YYNGEE. CDR3 sequence: CASSVGTSPGILYNEQFF. DNA of the CDR3: TGTGCCAGCAGCGTAGGGACTAGCCCAGGAATCCTCTACAATGAGCAGTTCTTC.

The rearrangement joins TRBV19 to TRBJ1-1, with D hard to call. The V end was cut by 1 base, the J end by 6 bases, with 12 bases between. The CDR3 loop spans 14 amino acids. CDR1 is LNHDA, CDR2 SQIVND, per germline (reference sequence). The CDR3 DNA reads TGTGCCAGTAGTATAGCGTCCAGTGTCCCTGAAGCTTTCTTT. Encoded protein: CASSIASSVPEAFF.

A few counts support this clone. The V gene is TRBV2, the J gene TRBJ2-7; D remains ambiguous. Looked up from germline, CDR1 is SNHLY and CDR2 is FYNNEI. CDR3 length: 12 residues. The germline V and J ends were trimmed by 7 bases and 6 bases, with 13 bases remaining between them. CDR3 sequence (DNA): TGTGCCAGCAATCTCCGTAGATCCGAGCAGTACTTC. Protein sequence: CASNLRRSEQYF.

The V and J genes are TRBV7-2 and TRBJ2-1; TRBD1 aligns across 9 bases. This CDR3 region has 14 residues. Trimming removed 5 bases from V and 9 bases from J; junction bases left unmatched: 8. In germline, CDR1 is SGHTA, CDR2 FQGNSA. CDR3: CASSTRTGVSEQFF. The CDR3 DNA reads TGTGCCAGCAGCACCCGGACAGGGGTGAGTGAGCAGTTCTTC.

CDR3 protein: CASNNSESTDTQYF. The CDR3 DNA reads as TGTGCCAGTAACAACAGTGAAAGCACAGATACGCAGTATTTT. V and J are TRBV6-7 and TRBJ2-3; D is unclear. TRBV6-7 is an ORF, and what it does is uncertain. The CDR3 loop spans 14 amino acids. V lost 9 bases and J lost 0, with 13 bases in between.